Shown below are 24 T cell receptor beta chains from a single sample sequenced in a study of blood T cell repertoires in COVID-19. The repertoire was sequenced with immunoSEQ multiplex PCR; TCRdb's copy has only in-frame clones and lacks some. The sample contains approximately 140,000 clones, under 90% of which appear only once. The sequencing input was PBMCs or T cells enriched from blood (not recorded which). Receptor source: a man in his forties or fifties with acute COVID-19.

The genes are TRBV3-1 (or the pseudogene TRBV3-2) and TRBJ2-1, with 7 bases fitting TRBD2. V was clipped by 5 bases and J by 8 bases; unmatched bases: 12. The CDR3 has 15 amino acids. CDR1 and CDR2 (germline): LGHDT, YNNKEL (reference sequence). This CDR3 reads CASSSRLTGGDEQFF. The CDR3 nucleotides read TGTGCCAGCAGCTCGCGACTAACTGGGGGGGATGAGCAGTTCTTC.

The J gene is TRBJ1-5, the V gene TRBV3-1 (or the pseudogene TRBV3-2); D gene unclear. The CDR3 runs 14 residues. Trimming removed 1 base from V and 4 bases from J, with 8 bases in between. Germline V gene data show CDR1 as LGHDT and CDR2 as YNNKEL (reference sequence). CDR3 in DNA: TGTGCCAGCAGCCAAGGTAGCGTTAATCAGCCCCAGCATTTT. Amino acid sequence: CASSQGSVNQPQHF.

The chain is built from TRBV3-1 (or the pseudogene TRBV3-2) and TRBJ1-2, with D tentatively TRBD1 (6 bases). The CDR3 runs 14 residues. CDR1 and CDR2 (germline): LGHDT, YNNKEL (reference sequence). V lost 1 base, J lost 6 bases, and 12 bases lay in between. The CDR3 DNA reads TGTGCCAGCAGCCAAGTTGACAGGACACATGGCTACACCTTC. This gives the protein CASSQVDRTHGYTF.

The chain has TRBV9 and TRBJ1-3; no clear D gene. Per germline, CDR1 SGDLS and CDR2 YYNGEE. Between the trimmed V and J ends, which lost 6 bases and 0 bases, there was a span of 13 bases. The CDR3 loop spans 15 amino acids. The CDR3 bases are TGTGCCAGCAAAAAGGGAGTTTCCTCTGGAAACACCATATATTTT. This codes for CASKKGVSSGNTIYF. The full variable domain, completed using reference TRBV9 and TRBJ1-3, is DSGVTQTPKHLITATGQRVTLRCSPRSGDLSVYWYQQSLDQGLQFLIQYYNGEERAKGNILERFSAQQFPDLHSELNLSSLELGDSALYFCASKKGVSSGNTIYFGEGSWLTVV.

The chain links TRBV28 to TRBJ2-7; 10 bases are a match to TRBD1. CDR1 is MDHEN, CDR2 SYDVKM, per germline. This CDR3 has 12 amino acids. J was trimmed by 12 bases and V by 7 bases; bases with no gene match: 9. The CDR3 sequence: CASTTGTGDMYF. The CDR3 DNA is TGTGCCAGCACCACCGGGACAGGGGATATGTACTTC. Complete variable domain (other parts from reference TRBV28 and TRBJ2-7): DVKVTQSSRYLVKRTGEKVFLECVQDMDHENMFWYRQDPGLGLRLIYFSYDVKMKEKGDIPEGYSVSREKKERFSLILESASTNQTSMYLCASTTGTGDMYFGPGTRLTVT.

The genes are TRBV28 and TRBJ2-1; D is unresolved. V lost 8 bases and J 3 bases, leaving 11 bases between the germline ends. The CDR3 consists of 13 residues. The germline V gene has CDR1 MDHEN and CDR2 SYDVKM. The CDR3 DNA reads as TGTGCCAGCCCCCGAGGCAGCTACAATGAGCAGTTCTTC. Protein sequence: CASPRGSYNEQFF.

By proportion, this clone is medium-sized. The CDR3 nucleotides are TGCAGCGTTATCCCGGGACTAGCGGGACCCTACGAGCAGTACTTC. Residues: CSVIPGLAGPYEQYF. The chain recombines TRBV29-1 with TRBJ2-7; 13 bases align to TRBD2. Per the germline V gene, CDR1 is SQVTM and CDR2 is ANQGSEA. Germline trimming cut 5 bases from V and 2 bases from J; bases unmatched to any gene: 6. The CDR3 covers 15 residues.

The gene calls are TRBV19 and TRBJ2-1; TRBD2 matches at 12 bases. The trim removed 5 bases at V and 3 bases at J, leaving 5 bases unmatched. The V gene's germline CDR1 is LNHDA and CDR2 SQIVND (reference sequence). The CDR3 totals 16 residues. In nucleotides, the CDR3 is TGTGCCAGTAGTTTCGTACTAGCGGGGGGCTACAATGAGCAGTTCTTC. This encodes CASSFVLAGGYNEQFF.

The rearrangement uses TRBV19 and TRBJ1-1, with 7 bases that match TRBD1. The germline V gene encodes CDR1 LNHDA and CDR2 SQIVND (reference sequence). The CDR3 has 13 residues. Losses at the gene ends were 5 bases for V and 4 bases for J; bases not matched to a gene: 4. CDR3 sequence reads: CASSRQGVTEAFF. In DNA, the CDR3 is TGTGCCAGTAGTCGACAGGGAGTCACTGAAGCTTTCTTT.

The rearrangement uses TRBV7-6 and TRBJ1-4; 7 bases map to TRBD1. V lost 4 bases, J lost 5 bases, and 7 bases stayed unmatched. Germline V gene data show CDR1 as SGHVS and CDR2 as FNYEAQ. The CDR3 has 15 residues. CDR3 sequence (DNA): TGTGCCAGCAGCTCCCAGACAGGGTCCAATGAAAAACTGTTTTTT. Its protein is CASSSQTGSNEKLFF.

The chain couples TRBV9 to TRBJ1-6; perhaps TRBD1 as D (5 bases). The CDR3 runs to 16 residues. From germline, CDR1 is SGDLS and CDR2 YYNGEE. The ends were cut back, 4 bases at V and 7 bases at J, with 18 bases in the middle. CDR3 amino acids: CASSWGEGGLNSPLHF. The CDR3 DNA reads TGTGCCAGCAGCTGGGGGGAGGGCGGCCTAAATTCACCCCTCCACTTT. Full variable domain (outside the CDR3, taken from reference TRBV9 and TRBJ1-6): DSGVTQTPKHLITATGQRVTLRCSPRSGDLSVYWYQQSLDQGLQFLIQYYNGEERAKGNILERFSAQQFPDLHSELNLSSLELGDSALYFCASSWGEGGLNSPLHFGNGTRLTVT.

V is TRBV9 and J is TRBJ1-1; 8 bases agree with TRBD1. The CDR3 sequence is 15 residues long. Losses at the gene ends were 3 bases for V and 4 bases for J; bases not matched to a gene: 8. Germline CDR1 reads SGDLS; CDR2 reads YYNGEE. CDR3 amino acids: CASSATGEGGTEAFF. The CDR3 DNA reads TGTGCCAGCAGCGCGACAGGGGAAGGAGGCACTGAAGCTTTCTTT.

This clone was seen once. The chain is built from TRBV5-1 and TRBJ2-5, with TRBD2 identical over 10 bases. There are 14 residues in the CDR3. V lost 1 base and J lost 5; bases outside the gene matches: 2. Germline V gives CDR1 SGHRS, CDR2 YFSETQ. For the CDR3, the DNA is TGCGCCAGCAGCTTGACTAGCGGGACTGAGACCCAGTACTTC. It is translated as CASSLTSGTETQYF.

The chain couples TRBV7-9 to TRBJ1-1; D is undetermined. Germline loops: CDR1 SEHNR, CDR2 FQNEAQ (reference sequence). The CDR3 totals 13 residues. Trimming cost V 2 bases and J 2 bases, with 6 bases left between them. CDR3 in amino acids: CASSLRGNTEAFF. As DNA, the CDR3 is TGTGCCAGCAGCTTACGGGGTAACACTGAAGCTTTCTTT.

The chain combines TRBV9 with TRBJ1-1, with a possible D match to TRBD1 (6 bases). The length of the CDR3 is 13 residues. Per the germline V gene, CDR1 is SGDLS and CDR2 is YYNGEE. Between the trimmed V and J ends, which lost 0 bases and 8 bases, there was a span of 11 bases. CDR3 in DNA: TGTGCCAGCAGCGTAGAGGTCCAGGGGGAAGCTTTCTTT. Residues: CASSVEVQGEAFF.

V and J are TRBV2 and TRBJ2-2, with 8 bases identical to TRBD2. Germline CDR1 is SNHLY and CDR2 is FYNNEI. J was trimmed by 4 bases and V by 2 bases; bases with no gene match: 6. This CDR3 comprises 16 residues. In nucleotides, the CDR3 is TGTGCCAGCAGTGAACAAGCGGGAGCGTTCACCGGGGAGCTGTTTTTT. Its translation: CASSEQAGAFTGELFF.

This rearrangement joins TRBV5-1 to TRBJ1-1, with TRBD1 as a possible D gene (5 bases). The CDR3 spans 15 residues. V lost 4 bases and J lost 5, with 18 bases in between. Germline CDR1 SGHRS, CDR2 YFSETQ. The CDR3 DNA follows: TGCGCCAGCAGCGTCTCTAGGGGATTGGTAACTGAAGCTTTCTTT. It is translated as CASSVSRGLVTEAFF.

The V and J genes are TRBV18 and TRBJ1-4, with TRBD1 matching 7 bases. Looked up from germline, CDR1 is KGHSH and CDR2 is LQKENI. The CDR3 contains 15 residues. J gave up 7 bases and V 2 bases, and 7 bases lay outside the gene matches. The CDR3 bases are TGTGCCAGCTCACCATCGAGTCAGGGGGGTGAAAAACTGTTTTTT. Residues: CASSPSSQGGEKLFF.

The genes are TRBV29-1 and TRBJ1-2; 7 bases line up with TRBD1. CDR3 size: 13 residues. After removal of 4 bases from V and 4 bases from J, the junction contained 6 bases not matched to a gene. Germline-derived CDR1 and CDR2 are SQVTM and ANQGSEA. CDR3 region: CSVADRVGYGYTF. For the CDR3, the DNA is TGCAGCGTTGCCGACAGGGTGGGCTATGGCTACACCTTC.

The chain recombines TRBV10-3 with TRBJ2-1, with 14 bases aligning to TRBD2. V trimming: 5 bases; J trimming: 0 bases; junction bases outside the gene matches: 12. Germline CDR1 reads ENHRY; CDR2 reads SYGVKD. The CDR3 sequence is 20 residues long. CDR3 sequence reads: CAISQQPGLAGVLSYNEQFF. In DNA form, the CDR3 reads TGTGCCATCAGTCAACAGCCGGGACTAGCGGGAGTTCTCTCCTACAATGAGCAGTTCTTC.

This chain connects TRBV24-1 to TRBJ2-2, with D uncertain. Germline CDR1 and CDR2: KGHDR and SFDVKD. Trimming removed 1 base at V and 7 bases at J, with 3 bases between. There are 12 residues in the CDR3. The CDR3 here is CATSDFVGELFF. DNA of the CDR3: TGTGCCACCAGTGATTTCGTCGGGGAGCTGTTTTTT.

The rearrangement uses TRBV19 and TRBJ1-2; D unresolved. Trimming left V 5 bases short and J 11 bases short, with 12 bases between. Per the germline V gene, CDR1 is LNHDA and CDR2 is SQIVND (reference sequence). The CDR3 is 11 residues long. This CDR3 is CASSLRRDYTF. CDR3 sequence (DNA): TGTGCCAGTAGTCTACGGAGGGATTACACCTTC.

J is TRBJ1-1 and V is TRBV3-1 (or the pseudogene TRBV3-2); D is unclear. Trimming pared 0 bases from V and 0 bases from J, leaving 5 bases between. Germline CDR1 LGHDT, CDR2 YNNKEL (reference sequence). The CDR3 runs to 14 residues. The chain's CDR3 is CASSQDPMNTEAFF. DNA for the CDR3: TGTGCCAGCAGCCAAGACCCTATGAACACTGAAGCTTTCTTT.

This chain connects TRBV30 to TRBJ1-2, with 7 positions matching TRBD1. The J segment lost 8 bases and the V segment lost 5 bases, leaving 5 bases of the junction unmatched. This CDR3 is 11 amino acids long. Germline V lookup: CDR1 GTSNPN, CDR2 SVGIG (reference sequence). The CDR3 spells CAWDRVWGYTF. CDR3 coding DNA: TGTGCCTGGGACAGGGTTTGGGGCTACACCTTC.